The entry that follows covers one TCR beta chain sequence. Its antigen is undetermined. Use of 60 Vbeta and 13 Jbeta primers characterized the PCR. The table came from immunoSEQ multiplex PCR; TCRdb's copy has only in-frame clones and leaves some out. The data show 99,000 or so clones, 60% to 85% seen once. The sample comes from a study of cytomegalovirus exposure and HLA in healthy donors. At the level of the study: Most genotyped donors, 75% to 85% of around 370, had Caucasian-associated genetic ancestry. Study-wide findings and caveats: A later analysis by the authors found several of the most significant clusters apparently linked to common viral pathogens. The productive fraction for most TCR beta V segments was about 87% or about 30% in an earlier analysis.

Sampled while nominally healthy, donors likely had unrecorded immune exposures. The V end lost 5 bases, the J end lost 2 bases, and 9 bases lay between the germline ends. In germline, CDR1 is SGHTA, CDR2 FQGNSA. The CDR3 length is 13 residues. The material sequenced was PBMCs. V gene TRBV7-2 combines with J gene TRBJ1-2; possibly TRBD1 for D (5 bases). This TCR derives from a woman aged 40 to 50 in good health and CMV-seropositive. As DNA, the CDR3 is TGTGCCAGCAGCCAAGGGGAAAACTATGGCTACACCTTC. Translated, it gives CASSQGENYGYTF. Together with reference TRBV7-2 and TRBJ1-2, the CDR3 gives the full variable domain: GAGVSQSPSNKVTEKGKDVELRCDPISGHTALYWYRQSLGQGLEFLIYFQGNSAPDKSGLPSDRFSAERTGGSVSTLTIQRTQQEDSAVYLCASSQGENYGYTFGSGTRLTVV.